The next 29 T cell receptor beta chains were all read from a single sample in a study of blood T cell repertoires in COVID-19. Clones were sequenced by immunoSEQ multiplex PCR, and TCRdb holds only the in-frame ones, with some missing. The profile covers 100,000 to 150,000 clones, with 84% appearing a single time and about 1.3% taken by the ten largest. The specimen sequenced was peripheral blood. The origin of the receptors is a man in his 60s with acute or convalescent COVID-19.

This clone came up once. This chain joins TRBV5-5 and TRBJ2-3; maybe TRBD1 (6 bases). Germline V gene sequence: CDR1 SGHKS, CDR2 YYEKEE (reference sequence). The V and J ends lost 4 bases and 2 bases respectively, with 17 bases between them. The CDR3 extends over 16 amino acids. The CDR3 loop reads CASSRPGQPNTDTQYF. The CDR3 DNA reads as TGTGCCAGCAGCCGCCCGGGACAACCGAACACAGATACGCAGTATTTT.

The chain combines TRBV9 with TRBJ1-4; unclear D gene. This CDR3 has 15 residues. Germline V gene sequence: CDR1 SGDLS, CDR2 YYNGEE. Trimming removed 3 bases at V and 8 bases at J, with 17 bases between. The CDR3 loop is CASSARTGAEEKLFF. In DNA, the CDR3 is TGTGCCAGCAGCGCTCGGACGGGAGCTGAGGAAAAACTGTTTTTT.

V is TRBV5-1 and J is TRBJ1-4; D gene ambiguous. The CDR3 is 14 amino acids. Trimming removed 0 bases at V and 4 bases at J, with 7 bases between. CDR1 SGHRS and CDR2 YFSETQ come from the germline V gene. CDR3 amino acids: CASSLDSHNEKLFF. DNA of the CDR3: TGCGCCAGCAGCTTGGACAGTCATAATGAAAAACTGTTTTTT.

This chain joins TRBV2 and TRBJ2-3; TRBD2 might be the D (6 bases). Trimming shortened V by 7 bases and J by 0 bases, and 11 bases separated the two germline ends. Germline assignment: CDR1 SNHLY and CDR2 FYNNEI. This CDR3 spans 14 amino acids. CDR3 amino acids: CASIGGISTDTQYF. CDR3 DNA: TGTGCCAGCATAGGCGGGATAAGCACAGATACGCAGTATTTT.

This chain uses TRBV18 with TRBJ2-6, with D tentatively TRBD1 (6 bases). The length of the CDR3 is 16 residues. The germline CDR1 and CDR2 sequences are KGHSH and LQKENI. V was trimmed by 4 bases and J by 0 bases, leaving 10 bases between them. The CDR3 DNA is TGTGCCAGCTCACAAGAAGGGGGCTCTGGGGCCAACGTCCTGACTTTC. It yields the protein CASSQEGGSGANVLTF.

This clone appeared a few times. V usage is TRBV19 and J usage is TRBJ1-4, with a possible D match to TRBD1 (5 bases). V lost 6 bases, J lost 4 bases, and 15 bases lay in between. Germline V CDR1 and CDR2: LNHDA, SQIVND (reference sequence). The CDR3 consists of 15 residues. This CDR3 is CASSPQGIDNEKLFF. CDR3 coding DNA: TGTGCCAGTAGCCCTCAGGGCATCGATAATGAAAAACTGTTTTTT.

The genes are TRBV27 and TRBJ1-1; D gene ambiguous. The V end was cut by 2 bases, the J end by 1 base, with 8 bases between. CDR3 length: 14 residues. Germline V CDR1 and CDR2: MNHEY, SMNVEV (reference sequence). DNA for the CDR3: TGTGCCAGCAGTTTAATAGGGAGGAACACTGAAGCTTTCTTT. It encodes CASSLIGRNTEAFF.

The genes are TRBV9 and TRBJ1-1, with D perhaps matching TRBD1 (5 bases). Germline V gene lookup returns CDR1 SGDLS and CDR2 YYNGEE. Trimming took off 4 bases at V and 7 bases at J, with 20 bases between the two ends. The CDR3 has 15 amino acids. CDR3 loop: CASSPEPEGRGEAFF. The CDR3 nucleotides read TGTGCCAGCAGCCCCGAGCCGGAGGGGAGGGGTGAAGCTTTCTTT. Full variable domain (rest looked up from reference TRBV9 and TRBJ1-1): DSGVTQTPKHLITATGQRVTLRCSPRSGDLSVYWYQQSLDQGLQFLIQYYNGEERAKGNILERFSAQQFPDLHSELNLSSLELGDSALYFCASSPEPEGRGEAFFGQGTRLTVV.

V gene TRBV12-3 or TRBV12-4 combines with J gene TRBJ1-1; 8 nucleotides match TRBD1. V trimming: 5 bases; J trimming: 4 bases; junction bases outside the gene matches: 3. The CDR3 extends over 13 amino acids. This chain's CDR3 is CASSRTGRTEAFF. The DNA of the CDR3 is TGTGCCAGCAGTCGGACAGGGCGCACTGAAGCTTTCTTT.

CDR3 sequence (DNA): TGTGCCAGCAGCCTAATAGCGGGGGGAAGGGTACAGCAGTTCTTC. This codes for CASSLIAGGRVQQFF. The rearrangement links TRBV7-3 to TRBJ2-1; 10 bases are shared with TRBD2. Germline values: CDR1 SGHTA, CDR2 FQGTGA. The CDR3 spans 15 residues. Trimming cost V 5 bases and J 11 bases; bases outside gene matches: 12.

The chain employs TRBV5-1 and TRBJ1-2; TRBD1 might be the D (5 bases). This CDR3 comprises 15 residues. CDR1 and CDR2 (germline): SGHRS, YFSETQ. Trimming pared 0 bases from V and 4 bases from J, leaving 13 bases between. CDR3 DNA sequence: TGCGCCAGCAGCTTGGATTCTCAGGGCCTCTATGGCTACACCTTC. Its protein product is CASSLDSQGLYGYTF.

The V call is TRBV27, the J call TRBJ1-3; TRBD1 is a possible D gene (6 bases). With 6 bases removed from V and 0 bases from J, the gap between germline ends came to 21 bases. Looked up from germline, CDR1 is MNHEY and CDR2 is SMNVEV (reference sequence). The CDR3 has 18 residues. The CDR3 sequence: CASSRGRGEGFSGNTIYF. CDR3 nucleotide sequence: TGTGCCAGCAGCCGAGGCAGGGGAGAAGGGTTCTCTGGAAACACCATATATTTT.

DNA of the CDR3: TGTGCCAGCACCCCAGGGGGCGCTGGGGCCAACGTCCTGACTTTC. Amino acid sequence: CASTPGGAGANVLTF. The chain combines TRBV6-2 or TRBV6-3 with TRBJ2-6, with 8 bases lining up with TRBD1. The CDR3 sequence is 15 residues long. Germline assignment: CDR1 MNHEY and CDR2 SVGEGT. Unmatched junction bases numbered 4, after V lost 7 bases and J lost 2 bases.

V gene TRBV27 combines with J gene TRBJ1-1, with a tentative D call TRBD1 (5 bases). Germline loops: CDR1 MNHEY, CDR2 SMNVEV (reference sequence). V dropped 4 bases and J dropped 4 bases, with 16 bases sitting between them. This CDR3 comprises 15 residues. CDR3 bases: TGTGCCAGCAGTTCCCAGACAGTTAGCAGCACTGAAGCTTTCTTT. Amino acid sequence: CASSSQTVSSTEAFF.

The chain recombines TRBV25-1 with TRBJ2-7; weak D call: TRBD1 (6 bases). This CDR3 is built from 13 residues. Germline V CDR1 and CDR2: MGHDK, SYGVNS. Trimming removed 0 bases at V and 6 bases at J, with 9 bases between. In nucleotides, the CDR3 is TGTGCCAGCAGTGAATACCCAGGGGCCGAGCAGTACTTC. Encoded protein: CASSEYPGAEQYF.

V gene TRBV11-2 combines with J gene TRBJ2-1; the match to TRBD1 covers 8 bases. Per germline, CDR1 SGHAT and CDR2 FQNNGV. CDR3 size: 15 residues. Losses at the gene ends were 5 bases for V and 5 bases for J; bases not matched to a gene: 8. The CDR3 sequence is CASSALGTGNNEQFF. CDR3 DNA sequence: TGTGCCAGCAGCGCCCTAGGGACAGGCAACAATGAGCAGTTCTTC. The variable domain in full, completed from reference TRBV11-2 and TRBJ2-1, reads EAGVAQSPRYKIIEKRQSVAFWCNPISGHATLYWYQQILGQGPKLLIQFQNNGVVDDSQLPKDRFSAERLKGVDSTLKIQPAKLEDSAVYLCASSALGTGNNEQFFGPGTRLTVL.

The V gene is TRBV6-2 or TRBV6-3, the J gene TRBJ2-2; D may be TRBD2 (5 bases). Per the germline V gene, CDR1 is MNHEY and CDR2 is SVGEGT. Trimming stripped 5 bases from V and 0 bases from J, with 19 bases between. There are 18 residues in the CDR3. This chain's CDR3 is CASSRVLVTGTNTGELFF. In DNA, the CDR3 is TGTGCCAGCAGTCGCGTTCTCGTAACGGGGACGAACACCGGGGAGCTGTTTTTT.

The chain uses TRBV30 and TRBJ1-6; D perhaps matches TRBD1 (6 bases). Germline lookup yields CDR1 GTSNPN and CDR2 SVGIG (reference sequence). The CDR3 is 14 amino acids. V lost 5 bases to trimming and J lost 9 bases, with 17 bases between them. In nucleotides, the CDR3 is TGTGCCTGGGCCCTAACAGGGTTGGGTTCACCCCTCCACTTT. As protein: CAWALTGLGSPLHF.

The chain joins TRBV29-1 to TRBJ2-1; D unresolved. Trimming stripped 4 bases from V and 0 bases from J, with 10 bases between. Germline CDR1 reads SQVTM; CDR2 reads ANQGSEA. This CDR3 has 14 amino acids. The CDR3 loop is CSVVAEHSYNEQFF. In DNA form, the CDR3 reads TGCAGCGTTGTGGCAGAACACTCCTACAATGAGCAGTTCTTC.

This rearrangement joins TRBV7-9 to TRBJ2-5; 10 positions agree with TRBD2. Germline V CDR1 and CDR2: SEHNR, FQNEAQ (reference sequence). The CDR3 consists of 15 residues. The junction had 3 bases not matched to a gene; V was cut back by 1 base and J by 4 bases. The CDR3 is CASSLGLAGVETQYF. CDR3 nucleotides: TGTGCCAGCAGCTTAGGGCTAGCGGGGGTAGAGACCCAGTACTTC.

This chain links TRBV7-8 with TRBJ1-6; unclear D gene. Germline-derived CDR1 and CDR2 are SGHVS and FQNEAQ. The CDR3 covers 14 residues. V was shortened by 1 base and J by 8 bases, with 9 bases between the two germline ends. For the CDR3, the DNA is TGTGCCAGCAGCTTAGTTGGGCCTTATTCACCCCTCCACTTT. Protein product: CASSLVGPYSPLHF.

The V gene is TRBV6-6, the J gene TRBJ2-1; TRBD1 might be the D (7 bases). Deletions cut 4 bases from V and 4 bases from J, with 14 bases between. This CDR3 has 15 residues. From germline, CDR1 is MNHNY and CDR2 SVGAGI (reference sequence). CDR3 DNA: TGTGCCAGCAGTTCTAGGCAGGGGGGATACAATGAGCAGTTCTTC. Translated: CASSSRQGGYNEQFF.

This clone was seen more than once but under ten times. J is TRBJ1-1 and V is TRBV9, with unresolved D. Germline CDR1 SGDLS, CDR2 YYNGEE. This CDR3 contains 15 residues. V lost 0 bases and J lost 0, with 9 bases in between. CDR3 region: CASSVEEKMNTEAFF. Here the CDR3 DNA reads TGTGCCAGCAGCGTAGAAGAGAAAATGAACACTGAAGCTTTCTTT.

The CDR3 loop is CSISGRRDQPQHF. In DNA, the CDR3 is TGCAGTATTAGTGGGCGGCGGGATCAGCCCCAGCATTTT. The rearrangement joins TRBV20-1 to TRBJ1-5; D call uncertain. Trimming took 8 bases from V and 5 from J, leaving 16 bases between them. The CDR3 is made up of 13 amino acids. CDR1 DFQATT and CDR2 SNEGSKA come from the germline V gene (reference sequence).

The chain recombines TRBV11-2 with TRBJ1-4, with TRBD1 as a possible D gene (6 bases). The CDR3 contains 14 residues. V was cut by 2 bases and J by 3 bases, with 7 bases left in between. The germline gives CDR1 SGHAT, CDR2 FQNNGV. The CDR3 DNA is TGTGCCAGCAGCTTACAGGGGTCTAATGAAAAACTGTTTTTT. The encoded protein is CASSLQGSNEKLFF. Full variable domain (rest looked up from reference TRBV11-2 and TRBJ1-4): EAGVAQSPRYKIIEKRQSVAFWCNPISGHATLYWYQQILGQGPKLLIQFQNNGVVDDSQLPKDRFSAERLKGVDSTLKIQPAKLEDSAVYLCASSLQGSNEKLFFGSGTQLSVL.

This clone showed up just once. The CDR3 sequence is CASSQQGNSGYTF. DNA of the CDR3: TGTGCCAGCAGCCAACAGGGTAATAGTGGCTACACCTTC. The chain couples TRBV3-1 (or the pseudogene TRBV3-2) to TRBJ1-2; D is perhaps TRBD1 (5 bases). V shed 2 bases and J shed 7 bases, with 11 bases lying between them. The V gene's germline CDR1 is LGHDT and CDR2 YNNKEL (reference sequence). The CDR3 loop spans 13 amino acids.

CDR3 protein: CASSSPSRGNTEAFF. In nucleotides, the CDR3 is TGTGCCAGCAGCTCTCCCTCCAGGGGGAACACTGAAGCTTTCTTT. J is TRBJ1-1 and V is TRBV9, with D perhaps matching TRBD1 (6 bases). The CDR3 is made up of 15 amino acids. Trimming shortened V by 4 bases and J by 1 base, and 14 bases separated the two germline ends. The germline gives CDR1 SGDLS, CDR2 YYNGEE.

The chain uses TRBV5-4 and TRBJ2-7; a weak D match, TRBD2 (7 bases). V lost 5 bases, J lost 2 bases, and 14 bases lay in between. Germline lookup yields CDR1 SGHNT and CDR2 YYREEE (reference sequence). The CDR3 is made up of 14 amino acids. In nucleotides, the CDR3 is TGTGCCAGCAGTACCGGGGGGCGAACCTACGAGCAGTACTTC. Protein product: CASSTGGRTYEQYF.

This clone was detected only once. The J gene is TRBJ1-2, the V gene TRBV9; 7 positions match TRBD1. In germline, CDR1 is SGDLS, CDR2 YYNGEE. The CDR3 has 14 amino acids. V shed 0 bases and J 8 bases; nucleotides not matched to a gene: 7. This chain's CDR3 is CASSVAAQGKGYTF. The CDR3 DNA sequence: TGTGCCAGCAGCGTAGCTGCACAGGGGAAGGGCTACACCTTC.